A selection of T cell receptor beta chains follows, all from one sample in a study of blood T cell repertoires in COVID-19. Libraries were prepared by immunoSEQ multiplex PCR; TCRdb keeps only in-frame clonotypes and omits some of them. The sample records roughly 190,000 clones, about 88% being singletons. Specimen: peripheral blood. These TCRs come from a human donor in a cohort sampled during active COVID-19. The CDR3 runs from the conserved cysteine through the conserved F or W. The D gene is left open where the match is weak. Size tells how often a clone was seen (once, few, many) or the class of an expanded clone, and some rows leave it out.

clone_size,d_call,v_call,j_call,cdr3_aa,cdr3_nt
.,TRBD1,TRBV6-5,TRBJ2-2,CASNGDSKTGELFF,TGTGCCAGCAACGGGGACAGTAAAACCGGGGAGCTGTTTTTT
once,TRBD1,TRBV2,TRBJ1-2,CASSARGIYGYTF,TGTGCCAGCAGTGCCAGGGGGATCTATGGCTACACCTTC
.,TRBD1,TRBV5-1,TRBJ2-1,CASSLRGQGYNEQFF,TGCGCCAGCAGCTTAAGGGGACAGGGGTACAATGAGCAGTTCTTC
.,.,TRBV6-6,TRBJ2-7,CASSYSKGSSYEQYF,TGTGCCAGCAGTTACTCGAAAGGGAGCTCCTACGAGCAGTACTTC
.,.,TRBV6-5,TRBJ2-7,CASSYSLVNEQYF,TGTGCCAGCAGTTACTCACTAGTAAACGAGCAGTACTTC
.,.,TRBV6-2/TRBV6-3,TRBJ2-5,CASSYEGTQYF,TGTGCCAGCAGTTACGAGGGGACCCAGTACTTC
.,TRBD1,TRBV3-1/TRBV3-2,TRBJ1-2,CASSPGTGGFIGYTF,TGTGCCAGCAGCCCTGGGACAGGGGGATTCATTGGCTACACCTTC
.,.,TRBV18,TRBJ2-1,CASSPTRSSYNEQFF,TGTGCCAGCTCACCAACCCGCAGCTCCTACAATGAGCAGTTCTTC
.,TRBD2,TRBV11-2,TRBJ2-7,CASRYTSGASYEQYF,TGTGCCAGCAGATATACTAGCGGGGCTTCCTACGAGCAGTACTTC
.,TRBD1,TRBV28,TRBJ2-7,CASSDPRTGGSDEQYF,TGTGCCAGCAGCGACCCTCGGACAGGGGGCTCGGACGAGCAGTACTTC
.,TRBD2,TRBV5-1,TRBJ2-1,CASSSQPIAGGPRDEQFF,TGCGCCAGCAGCTCTCAGCCGATAGCGGGAGGGCCTCGGGATGAGCAGTTCTTC
.,TRBD1,TRBV6-4,TRBJ1-1,CASSERGQHLNTEAFF,TGTGCCAGCAGTGAAAGGGGGCAACATCTGAACACTGAAGCTTTCTTT
.,TRBD2,TRBV7-2,TRBJ2-5,CASSVEAGHGETQYF,TGTGCCAGCAGCGTCGAAGCGGGGCACGGGGAGACCCAGTACTTC
.,TRBD2,TRBV6-6,TRBJ2-1,CASSQSGTSGGRNNEQFF,TGTGCCAGCAGTCAATCCGGGACTAGCGGGGGGCGAAACAATGAGCAGTTCTTC
.,TRBD2,TRBV2,TRBJ2-1,CASSEARGGGAYEQFF,TGTGCCAGCAGTGAAGCGCGGGGCGGGGGGGCCTATGAGCAGTTCTTC
.,TRBD2,TRBV4-1,TRBJ2-1,CASSQGLAGANYNEQFF,TGCGCCAGCAGCCAAGGTCTAGCGGGGGCGAACTACAATGAGCAGTTCTTC
.,.,TRBV19,TRBJ2-5,CASSIDHRSYQETQYF,TGTGCCAGTAGTATAGATCACAGGAGCTATCAAGAGACCCAGTACTTC
.,TRBD2,TRBV24-1,TRBJ2-5,CATSDTLAGGGETQYF,TGTGCCACCAGTGACACACTAGCGGGAGGCGGGGAGACCCAGTACTTC
.,.,TRBV5-4,TRBJ1-1,CASSFTGRLPEAFF,TGTGCCAGCAGCTTTACAGGGCGGCTCCCTGAAGCTTTCTTT
once,TRBD2,TRBV6-2/TRBV6-3,TRBJ2-1,CASSQPGLGLKNEQFF,TGTGCCAGCAGTCAACCGGGACTAGGGCTGAAGAATGAGCAGTTCTTC
.,.,TRBV4-3,TRBJ2-6,CASSQDPGASGANVLTF,TGCGCCAGCAGCCAAGATCCTGGGGCCTCTGGGGCCAACGTCCTGACTTTC
.,.,TRBV5-6,TRBJ2-5,CASSVGLERRSETQYF,TGTGCCAGCAGCGTCGGGTTGGAACGGCGGAGCGAGACCCAGTACTTC
.,.,TRBV27,TRBJ1-1,CASSPRVLMNTEAFF,TGTGCCAGCAGCCCCAGGGTACTCATGAACACTGAAGCTTTCTTT
.,TRBD1,TRBV4-3,TRBJ1-6,CASSQESTGSSPLHF,TGCGCCAGCAGCCAAGAGTCGACAGGGTCTTCACCCCTCCACTTT
.,TRBD1,TRBV7-9,TRBJ2-7,CASSLGTGNYEQYF,TGTGCCAGCAGCTTGGGGACAGGGAACTACGAGCAGTACTTC
.,TRBD1,TRBV5-1,TRBJ2-7,CASSPQGQGTYEQYF,TGCGCCAGCAGCCCTCAGGGACAGGGGACCTACGAGCAGTACTTC
.,TRBD2,TRBV27,TRBJ2-2,CASSTSGRPSGELFF,TGTGCCAGCAGCACTAGCGGGAGACCGTCCGGGGAGCTGTTTTTT
.,TRBD2,TRBV9,TRBJ2-1,CASSVGAGGYNEQFF,TGTGCCAGCAGCGTAGGAGCGGGAGGGTACAATGAGCAGTTCTTC
.,TRBD2,TRBV4-3,TRBJ2-1,CASSQGVAGGPYNEQFF,TGCGCCAGCAGCCAAGGAGTAGCGGGAGGCCCCTACAATGAGCAGTTCTTC
.,.,TRBV7-9,TRBJ2-3,CASSPTRQISTDTQYF,TGTGCCAGCAGCCCGACAAGACAGATTAGCACAGATACGCAGTATTTT
.,TRBD1,TRBV6-6,TRBJ2-7,CASSFDRVYEQYF,TGTGCCAGCAGTTTTGACAGGGTCTACGAGCAGTACTTC
.,TRBD2,TRBV19,TRBJ2-7,CASSILAGVSYEQYF,TGTGCCAGTAGTATACTAGCGGGGGTTTCCTACGAGCAGTACTTC
.,TRBD2,TRBV12-5,TRBJ2-5,CASGFSWWGLAGAPTQTETQYF,TGTGCTAGTGGTTTCTCTTGGTGGGGACTAGCGGGGGCCCCCACCCAGACTGAGACCCAGTACTTC
few,.,TRBV9,TRBJ2-2,CASSVELFTGELFF,TGTGCCAGCAGCGTAGAACTGTTCACCGGGGAGCTGTTTTTT
.,TRBD1,TRBV11-2,TRBJ2-7,CASSAGGDRGHEQYF,TGTGCCAGCAGCGCAGGCGGTGACAGGGGCCACGAGCAGTACTTC
.,TRBD2,TRBV27,TRBJ2-1,CASVGRGTRKSSYNEQFF,TGTGCCAGCGTTGGGAGGGGCACGCGTAAGAGCTCCTACAATGAGCAGTTCTTC
.,.,TRBV30,TRBJ1-6,CAYKLGGGGDSPLHF,TGTGCCTACAAATTGGGAGGGGGGGGAGATTCACCCCTCCACTTT
.,TRBD2,TRBV2,TRBJ2-5,CARTLAGDGETQYF,TGTGCCAGGACCCTAGCGGGAGATGGCGAGACCCAGTACTTC
.,.,TRBV23-1,TRBJ1-5,CASNPGLQPQHF,TGCGCCAGCAATCCAGGGTTGCAGCCCCAGCATTTT
.,.,TRBV7-9,TRBJ2-5,CASSLTPTMRETQYF,TGTGCCAGCAGCCTCACCCCGACTATGAGAGAGACCCAGTACTTC
.,TRBD1,TRBV18,TRBJ2-7,CASSTGQTYEQYF,TGTGCCAGCTCGACGGGACAGACCTACGAGCAGTACTTC
.,TRBD1,TRBV28,TRBJ2-5,CASSLPDRAKETQYF,TGTGCCAGCAGTTTGCCCGACAGGGCGAAAGAGACCCAGTACTTC